Below, 5 T cell receptor beta chains from the same sample are listed, as sequenced in a study of OX40 agonist ivuxolimab in advanced cancers. TCRdb keeps only in-frame clones here, not all; method: immunoSEQ multiplex PCR. The data show some 82,000 clones, 94% seen once. Sequences were derived from CD4+ or CD8+ T cells sorted from blood, sampled in a trial of the OX40 agonist ivuxolimab. The receptors come from an adult with an advanced solid tumor such as melanoma, head and neck, liver or kidney cancer.

The chain uses TRBV19 and TRBJ2-2; D remains unclear. CDR1 is LNHDA, CDR2 SQIVND, per germline (reference sequence). This CDR3 spans 14 amino acids. V lost 3 bases and J 4 bases, leaving 9 bases between the germline ends. CDR3 protein: CASSILATTGELFF. CDR3 in DNA: TGTGCCAGTAGTATTTTGGCGACCACCGGGGAGCTGTTTTTT. The entire variable domain, with the rest obtained from reference TRBV19 and TRBJ2-2, is as follows: DGGITQSPKYLFRKEGQNVTLSCEQNLNHDAMYWYRQDPGQGLRLIYYSQIVNDFQKGDIAEGYSVSREKKESFPLTVTSAQKNPTAFYLCASSILATTGELFFGEGSRLTVL.

The CDR3 nucleotides are TGTGCCAGCAGCCCGCTCCCGGGTACCTCCTACGAGCAGTACTTC. It yields the protein CASSPLPGTSYEQYF. The rearrangement links TRBV7-6 to TRBJ2-7; D unclear. This CDR3 has 15 amino acids. Germline assignment: CDR1 SGHVS and CDR2 FNYEAQ. Trimming shortened V by 5 bases and J by 0 bases, and 14 bases separated the two germline ends.

The rearrangement joins TRBV13 to TRBJ2-7, with D hard to call. Germline V gives CDR1 PRHDT, CDR2 FYEKMQ (reference sequence). The germline V and J ends were trimmed by 5 bases and 2 bases, with 13 bases remaining between them. This CDR3 has 14 amino acids. The CDR3 reads CASSQGPATYEQYF. The CDR3 DNA reads as TGTGCCAGCAGCCAAGGCCCAGCGACCTACGAGCAGTACTTC. The whole variable domain, remainder taken from reference TRBV13 and TRBJ2-7, is AAGVIQSPRHLIKEKRETATLKCYPIPRHDTVYWYQQGPGQDPQFLISFYEKMQSDKGSIPDRFSAQQFSDYHSELNMSSLELGDSALYFCASSQGPATYEQYFGPGTRLTVT.

The gene calls are TRBV6-1 and TRBJ2-7, with D uncertain. V lost 0 bases, J lost 3 bases, and 15 bases lay in between. This CDR3 has 16 amino acids. Germline V gene data show CDR1 as MNHNS and CDR2 as SASEGT. The DNA of the CDR3 is TGTGCCAGCAGTGAAGCGGACCCTCCGCCGGGCTACGAGCAGTACTTC. Amino acid sequence: CASSEADPPPGYEQYF.

This sequence joins TRBV5-1 and TRBJ2-2; D possibly corresponds to TRBD2 (5 bases). The CDR3 runs to 13 residues. Germline lookup yields CDR1 SGHRS and CDR2 YFSETQ. Trimming took 3 bases from V and 5 from J, leaving 8 bases between them. The CDR3 bases are TGCGCCAGCAGCTGGGAGCCGACCGGGGAGCTGTTTTTT. Translated: CASSWEPTGELFF.